One sample yielded the 25 T cell receptor beta chains listed below, sequenced in a study of cytomegalovirus exposure and HLA in healthy donors. PCR used 60 Vbeta primers and 13 Jbeta primers. The method was immunoSEQ multiplex PCR; TCRdb's version includes in-frame clones alone and lacks a portion of them. This sample has tens of thousands of clones; approximately 80% occur once, and the top ten carry around 2.8%. Sequenced input: PBMCs. All receptors derive from a man aged 50-60 years in good health and CMV-seronegative.

J is TRBJ1-2 and V is TRBV29-1, with D possibly being TRBD1 (6 bases). Trimming cost V 3 bases and J 8 bases, with 13 bases left between them. Per the germline V gene, CDR1 is SQVTM and CDR2 is ANQGSEA. This CDR3 contains 12 residues. CDR3 loop: CSVDLGTRGYTF. CDR3 in DNA: TGCAGCGTTGATTTGGGGACACGGGGCTACACCTTC.

This clone was counted between two and nine times. The chain has TRBV7-9 and TRBJ2-5; the D is unclear. The last part of the DNA fits TRBJ2-7 better; the J call may be wrong. Germline V CDR1 and CDR2: SEHNR, FQNEAQ (reference sequence). This CDR3 is built from 14 residues. Here the CDR3 DNA reads TGTGCCAGCAGCTTAGGAGGTGTCTCCTACGAGCAGTACTTC. Its protein product is CASSLGGVSYEQYF.

The V call is TRBV6-5, the J call TRBJ1-1; 7 bases match TRBD1. Germline assignment: CDR1 MNHEY and CDR2 SVGAGI. Unmatched junction bases numbered 6, after V lost 2 bases and J lost 6 bases. The CDR3 has 14 amino acids. CDR3 sequence reads: CASSYGQARAEAFF. The CDR3 coding sequence is TGTGCCAGCAGTTACGGACAGGCGAGGGCTGAAGCTTTCTTT.

This clone turned up a few times. The V and J genes are TRBV11-2 and TRBJ2-2; TRBD2 might be the D (6 bases). In germline, CDR1 is SGHAT, CDR2 FQNNGV. There are 15 residues in the CDR3. Between the trimmed V and J ends, which lost 1 base and 6 bases, there was a span of 12 bases. CDR3 nucleotides: TGTGCCAGCAGCTTAGGACTAGTTTCGCCCGGGGAGCTGTTTTTT. Encoded protein: CASSLGLVSPGELFF.

This clone was seen only a few times. The chain recombines TRBV7-3 with TRBJ2-1, with D maybe TRBD2 (5 bases). Deletions cut 1 base from V and 6 bases from J, with 10 bases between. The CDR3 totals 14 residues. Germline V gene data show CDR1 as SGHTA and CDR2 as FQGTGA. CDR3 DNA sequence: TGTGCCAGCAGCTTAATATCTAGCTCCAATGAGCAGTTCTTC. It translates to CASSLISSSNEQFF.

The V gene is TRBV7-3, the J gene TRBJ2-5; the match to TRBD1 covers 8 bases. The CDR3 consists of 14 residues. With 5 bases clipped from V and 4 bases from J, the junction kept 6 bases outside the gene matches. Germline V gives CDR1 SGHTA, CDR2 FQGTGA. The CDR3 bases are TGTGCCAGCAGCGCACAGGGGGTTGGAGAGACCCAGTACTTC. Its translation is CASSAQGVGETQYF.

The gene calls are TRBV5-1 and TRBJ1-1, with TRBD1 matching over 8 bases. Germline V gives CDR1 SGHRS, CDR2 YFSETQ. V trimming: 2 bases; J trimming: 5 bases; junction bases outside the gene matches: 5. The CDR3 length is 14 residues. The CDR3 DNA is TGCGCCAGCAGCTTTTCTGACAGGGGTACTGAAGCTTTCTTT. Its translation is CASSFSDRGTEAFF.

The rearrangement uses TRBV6-5 and TRBJ2-7; 14 bases align to TRBD2. J lost 7 bases, V lost 7 bases, and 9 bases had no gene match. Germline CDR1 and CDR2: MNHEY and SVGAGI. This CDR3 contains 15 residues. The CDR3 coding sequence is TGTGCCAGCAATGGACTAGCGGGGGGTCCCCAGGAGCAGTACTTC. The encoded protein is CASNGLAGGPQEQYF.

The CDR3 region is CASSSRDRGLTNYNEQFF. CDR3 DNA: TGTGCCAGCAGCTCCCGGGACAGGGGGCTCACGAATTACAATGAGCAGTTCTTC. The chain combines TRBV9 with TRBJ2-1; 12 nucleotides line up with TRBD1. Germline V CDR1 and CDR2: SGDLS, YYNGEE. V shed 4 bases, J shed 4 bases, and the junction held 12 bases outside the gene matches. The CDR3 runs 18 residues.

The table lists this clone with a count of one. The rearrangement uses TRBV5-1 and TRBJ1-1; 9 nucleotides agree with TRBD1. Germline values: CDR1 SGHRS, CDR2 YFSETQ. V was clipped by 4 bases and J by 0 bases; unmatched bases: 1. The CDR3 length is 14 residues. The CDR3 DNA sequence: TGCGCCAGCAGCACAGGGGGCATGAACACTGAAGCTTTCTTT. Protein sequence: CASSTGGMNTEAFF.

J is TRBJ1-3 and V is TRBV5-1; perhaps TRBD1 as D (6 bases). The CDR3 extends over 15 amino acids. With 2 bases removed from V and 0 bases from J, the gap between germline ends came to 9 bases. The germline V gene encodes CDR1 SGHRS and CDR2 YFSETQ. The CDR3 nucleotides are TGCGCCAGCAGCTTAAGCAGGGGCTCTGGAAACACCATATATTTT. The encoded protein is CASSLSRGSGNTIYF.

Remarks on this clone: The junction departs from the called germline gene at one end, perhaps through a read error. The J gene is TRBJ2-7, the V gene TRBV10-3, with D possibly matching TRBD1 (5 bases). Germline CDR1 and CDR2: ENHRY and SYGVKD. The CDR3 extends over 14 amino acids. This chain's CDR3 is CAISESSGLGPMHF. The CDR3 coding sequence is TGTGCCATCAGTGAGTCGTCGGGCTTGGGGCCCATGCACTTC.

The chain links TRBV23-1 to TRBJ1-1; 10 nucleotides match TRBD1. TRBV23-1 is an open reading frame, and its role is uncertain. After removal of 0 bases from V and 0 bases from J, the junction contained 1 base not matched to a gene. This CDR3 is 16 amino acids long. The CDR3 DNA sequence: TGCGCCAGCAGTCAATCGGGACAGGGGATGAACACTGAAGCTTTCTTT. Translating gives CASSQSGQGMNTEAFF.

The V and J genes are TRBV7-2 and TRBJ2-2; D uncertain. Germline V CDR1 and CDR2: SGHTA, FQGNSA. This CDR3 contains 14 residues. Trimming left V 4 bases short and J 1 base short, with 7 bases between. The CDR3 DNA follows: TGTGCCAGCAGCTCCCGACAGAACACCGGGGAGCTGTTTTTT. Translated: CASSSRQNTGELFF.

A few counts support this clone. The V call is TRBV6-1, the J call TRBJ1-5; D is uncertain. The germline V and J ends were trimmed by 1 base and 12 bases, with 19 bases remaining between them. CDR3 length: 15 residues. Germline V gene lookup returns CDR1 MNHNS and CDR2 SASEGT. For the CDR3, the DNA is TGTGCCAGCAGTGAAGGGATCGGGGAGGCTCTGGACCAGCATTTT. Protein sequence: CASSEGIGEALDQHF.

CDR3 bases: TGTGCCAGCAGCGCGGGGGGTTTCTACGAGCAGTACTTC. Amino acids: CASSAGGFYEQYF. The gene calls are TRBV5-6 and TRBJ2-7; 8 bases map to TRBD2. V lost 4 bases and J lost 3; bases outside the gene matches: 3. The CDR3 covers 13 residues. CDR1 and CDR2 (germline): SGHDT, YYEEEE.

The chain couples TRBV18 to TRBJ1-4; no clear D. Trimming shortened V by 3 bases and J by 3 bases, and 11 bases separated the two germline ends. Germline lookup yields CDR1 KGHSH and CDR2 LQKENI. The CDR3 loop spans 15 amino acids. CDR3 nucleotides: TGTGCCAGCTCACCTCTTGGGAGCGCTAATGAAAAACTGTTTTTT. Amino acids: CASSPLGSANEKLFF.

The V and J genes are TRBV7-6 and TRBJ2-2; 8 bases fit TRBD1. Per the germline V gene, CDR1 is SGHVS and CDR2 is FNYEAQ. The CDR3 spans 18 residues. V lost 1 base and J lost 2; bases outside the gene matches: 9. DNA for the CDR3: TGTGCCAGCAGCTTAGTACAGTGGACAGGGCCCAACACCGGGGAGCTGTTTTTT. Its translation: CASSLVQWTGPNTGELFF.

This clone has a handful of counts. The chain joins TRBV2 to TRBJ1-1, with 7 bases that match TRBD1. The germline V gene has CDR1 SNHLY and CDR2 FYNNEI. Losses at the gene ends were 5 bases for V and 5 bases for J; bases not matched to a gene: 5. The CDR3 totals 13 residues. The CDR3 loop reads CASSMTGITEAFF. The CDR3 DNA follows: TGTGCCAGCAGTATGACAGGGATTACTGAAGCTTTCTTT.

V is TRBV5-6 and J is TRBJ1-2; D unresolved. The CDR3 spans 12 residues. V lost 4 bases and J lost 7, with 11 bases in between. From germline, CDR1 is SGHDT and CDR2 YYEEEE. The CDR3 loop reads CASSTFSGGYTF. The CDR3 DNA follows: TGTGCCAGCAGCACCTTTTCCGGTGGCTACACCTTC.

The chain carries TRBV5-1 and TRBJ2-7; D is undetermined. The CDR3 has 15 residues. With 4 bases removed from V and 0 bases from J, the gap between germline ends came to 14 bases. Germline CDR1 SGHRS, CDR2 YFSETQ. CDR3 loop: CASSMESTYSYEQYF. CDR3 nucleotide sequence: TGCGCCAGCAGCATGGAGAGCACCTACTCCTACGAGCAGTACTTC.

V is TRBV13 and J is TRBJ2-1, with 11 nucleotides matching TRBD2. The CDR3 spans 17 residues. Germline V CDR1 and CDR2: PRHDT, FYEKMQ (reference sequence). V shed 3 bases, J shed 1 base, and the junction held 5 bases outside the gene matches. The CDR3 nucleotides are TGTGCCAGCAGCTTTAGCGGGGGGGCGATATCCTACAATGAGCAGTTCTTC. Amino acid sequence: CASSFSGGAISYNEQFF.

The gene calls are TRBV6-6 and TRBJ2-1; the match to TRBD1 covers 8 bases. The CDR3 extends over 16 amino acids. The V segment lost 4 bases and the J segment 7 bases; nucleotides outside the gene matches: 12. Germline V CDR1 and CDR2: MNHNY, SVGAGI (reference sequence). The CDR3 loop is CASSSLDQGARNEQFF. The DNA of the CDR3 is TGTGCCAGCAGTTCCCTGGACCAGGGGGCTAGGAATGAGCAGTTCTTC.

The genes are TRBV15 and TRBJ2-7, with a weak D call TRBD1 (5 bases). The germline V gene has CDR1 LNHNV and CDR2 YYDKDF (reference sequence). The CDR3 length is 14 residues. V lost 7 bases to trimming and J lost 7 bases, with 20 bases between them. The CDR3 loop is CATTPDTRGREQYF. The CDR3 DNA sequence: TGTGCCACCACCCCGGACACCAGAGGTCGGGAGCAGTACTTC.

This clone was found once. This rearrangement joins TRBV11-3 to TRBJ1-5; D is uncertain. This CDR3 region has 12 residues. Germline CDR1 reads SGHNT; CDR2 reads YENEEA. V lost 8 bases and J lost 7, with 12 bases in between. The DNA for the CDR3 is TGTGCCAGCCCCCTAAGAGAGCAGCCCCAGCATTTT. Translating gives CASPLREQPQHF.